A selection of T cell receptor beta chains follows, all from one sample in a study of cytomegalovirus exposure and HLA in healthy donors. Sequenced by immunoSEQ multiplex PCR; TCRdb stores in-frame clones only, minus some. The data hold more than 110,000 clones, with around a tenth observed a single time. The sample consisted of PBMCs. The receptors were sampled from a man over 45 in good health and CMV-seronegative. The CDR3 runs from the conserved cysteine through the conserved F or W. The D gene is left open where the match is weak. Only some rows state a clone size, as once, few, many or a class for expanded clones.

CDR3 protein: CASTGQGGTGIQYF
CDR3 DNA: TGTGCCAGCACCGGGCAGGGTGGAACGGGCATTCAGTACTTC
clone size: NA
V gene: TRBV2
D gene: NA
J gene: TRBJ2-4

CDR3 protein: CASSLVGFGDGYTF
CDR3 DNA: TGTGCCAGCAGCTTAGTAGGTTTCGGAGATGGCTACACCTTC
clone size: few
V gene: TRBV7-9
D gene: NA
J gene: TRBJ1-2

CDR3 protein: CASSGGTGDRVRGAEAFF
CDR3 DNA: TGCGCCAGCAGCGGCGGGACAGGGGATCGGGTTAGGGGCGCTGAAGCTTTCTTT
clone size: NA
V gene: TRBV5-1
D gene: TRBD1
J gene: TRBJ1-1

CDR3 protein: CASSPVTGPSNTGELFF
CDR3 DNA: TGTGCCAGCAGTCCAGTTACTGGGCCAAGTAACACCGGGGAGCTGTTTTTT
clone size: few
V gene: TRBV7-3
D gene: NA
J gene: TRBJ2-2

CDR3 protein: CASSKASGRALSYNEQFF
CDR3 DNA: TGTGCCAGCAGCAAAGCTAGCGGGAGGGCTCTCTCCTACAATGAGCAGTTCTTC
clone size: NA
V gene: TRBV21-1
D gene: NA
J gene: TRBJ2-1

CDR3 protein: CASSETTSGAYEQYF
CDR3 DNA: TGTGCCAGCAGTGAAACGACTAGCGGAGCCTACGAGCAGTACTTC
clone size: NA
V gene: TRBV6-1
D gene: TRBD2
J gene: TRBJ2-7

CDR3 protein: CASSLTGGTEAFF
CDR3 DNA: TGTGCCAGCAGCCTGACAGGGGGGACTGAAGCTTTCTTT
clone size: NA
V gene: TRBV14
D gene: TRBD1
J gene: TRBJ1-1

CDR3 protein: CASRPTGGGEAFF
CDR3 DNA: TGTGCCAGCAGACCGACAGGGGGGGGTGAAGCTTTCTTT
clone size: few
V gene: TRBV6-5
D gene: TRBD1
J gene: TRBJ1-1

CDR3 protein: CASSQDRGHQPQHF
CDR3 DNA: TGTGCCAGCAGTCAGGACAGGGGGCATCAGCCCCAGCATTTT
clone size: few
V gene: TRBV6-4
D gene: TRBD1
J gene: TRBJ1-5

CDR3 protein: CASSPRGSGGADEQFF
CDR3 DNA: TGTGCTAGCAGCCCAAGGGGAAGCGGGGGGGCCGATGAGCAGTTCTTC
clone size: few
V gene: TRBV7-7
D gene: TRBD2
J gene: TRBJ2-1

CDR3 protein: CASSPPGAGGQPQHF
CDR3 DNA: TGTGCCAGCTCACCACCGGGGGCAGGGGGTCAGCCCCAGCATTTT
clone size: NA
V gene: TRBV18
D gene: TRBD1
J gene: TRBJ1-5

CDR3 protein: CATRPQNSNQPQHF
CDR3 DNA: TGTGCCACCCGTCCGCAGAATAGCAATCAGCCCCAGCATTTT
clone size: few
V gene: TRBV5-4
D gene: NA
J gene: TRBJ1-5

CDR3 protein: CASLGQESYEQYF
CDR3 DNA: TGTGCCAGTCTTGGACAGGAGTCCTACGAGCAGTACTTC
clone size: few
V gene: TRBV19
D gene: TRBD1
J gene: TRBJ2-7

CDR3 protein: CAWKSGTGPQPQHF
CDR3 DNA: TGTGCCTGGAAGTCAGGGACAGGGCCACAGCCCCAGCATTTT
clone size: NA
V gene: TRBV30
D gene: TRBD1
J gene: TRBJ1-5

CDR3 protein: CSVWVAGTPDTQYF
CDR3 DNA: TGCAGCGTTTGGGTAGCGGGAACCCCAGATACGCAGTATTTT
clone size: few
V gene: TRBV29-1
D gene: TRBD2
J gene: TRBJ2-3

CDR3 protein: CASSIRTVSTEAFF
CDR3 DNA: TGTGCCAGCAGTATTAGGACAGTATCCACTGAAGCTTTCTTT
clone size: NA
V gene: TRBV2
D gene: NA
J gene: TRBJ1-1

CDR3 protein: CASSGGRQGPYEQYF
CDR3 DNA: TGTGCCAGCAGTGGTGGGCGACAGGGCCCCTACGAGCAGTACTTC
clone size: few
V gene: TRBV6-1
D gene: TRBD1
J gene: TRBJ2-7

CDR3 protein: CATSNGGISDTQYF
CDR3 DNA: TGTGCCACTTCAAATGGCGGGATTTCAGATACGCAGTATTTT
clone size: few
V gene: TRBV2
D gene: NA
J gene: TRBJ2-3

CDR3 protein: CASSQEGPYNEQFF
CDR3 DNA: TGCGCCAGCAGCCAAGAGGGGCCCTACAATGAGCAGTTCTTC
clone size: NA
V gene: TRBV4-1
D gene: NA
J gene: TRBJ2-1

CDR3 protein: CASSLVTSSGGLGTDTQYF
CDR3 DNA: TGTGCCAGCAGCTTGGTTACTAGTTCTGGAGGGCTCGGCACAGATACGCAGTATTTT
clone size: few
V gene: TRBV5-8
D gene: NA
J gene: TRBJ2-3

CDR3 protein: CAISGGDNSPLHF
CDR3 DNA: TGTGCCATCAGTGGGGGAGATAATTCACCCCTCCACTTT
clone size: few
V gene: TRBV10-3
D gene: NA
J gene: TRBJ1-6

CDR3 protein: CASRGLAGDSYNEQFF
CDR3 DNA: TGTGCCAGTCGCGGGCTAGCGGGGGACTCCTACAATGAGCAGTTCTTC
clone size: few
V gene: TRBV11-2
D gene: TRBD2
J gene: TRBJ2-1

CDR3 protein: CASSLGTLIQNIQYF
CDR3 DNA: TGTGCCAGCAGCTTAGGCACCCTAATCCAAAACATTCAGTACTTC
clone size: NA
V gene: TRBV7-8
D gene: NA
J gene: TRBJ2-4